This entry lists 15 T cell receptor beta chains sequenced from one sample in a study of blood T cell dynamics during melanoma immunotherapy. Libraries were prepared by immunoSEQ multiplex PCR; TCRdb keeps only in-frame clonotypes and omits some of them. Of a few thousand clones listed, around 87% were seen once; the top ten hold roughly 15%. Specified time point: pre-treatment baseline. The material sequenced was blood, taken from a patient treated with checkpoint blockade. The receptors come from a human donor with melanoma.

V usage is TRBV13 and J usage is TRBJ2-7; 7 bases align to TRBD1. The CDR3 runs 15 residues. The V gene's germline CDR1 is PRHDT and CDR2 FYEKMQ (reference sequence). V was pared by 4 bases and J by 4 bases, with 10 bases of the junction left unmatched. In nucleotides, the CDR3 is TGTGCCAGCAGCTCTCAACTGGGACAGAATTACGAGCAGTACTTC. Its protein product is CASSSQLGQNYEQYF. The full variable domain, completed using reference TRBV13 and TRBJ2-7, is AAGVIQSPRHLIKEKRETATLKCYPIPRHDTVYWYQQGPGQDPQFLISFYEKMQSDKGSIPDRFSAQQFSDYHSELNMSSLELGDSALYFCASSSQLGQNYEQYFGPGTRLTVT.

The chain employs TRBV9 and TRBJ2-5, with D perhaps matching TRBD1 (5 bases). The J call may be incorrect, as the DNA end agrees better with TRBJ2-7. Germline lookup yields CDR1 SGDLS and CDR2 YYNGEE. The CDR3 consists of 14 residues. The CDR3 region has the DNA TGTGCCAGCAGCGTAGGACAGATCCCCTACGAGCAGTACTTC. It specifies CASSVGQIPYEQYF.

V usage is TRBV5-1 and J usage is TRBJ1-1, with a weak D call TRBD1 (5 bases). The germline V gene encodes CDR1 SGHRS and CDR2 YFSETQ. The V and J ends lost 4 bases and 0 bases respectively, with 10 bases between them. The length of the CDR3 is 14 residues. The CDR3 loop reads CASSPGTLNTEAFF. The DNA for the CDR3 is TGCGCCAGCAGCCCGGGGACGTTGAACACTGAAGCTTTCTTT.

The rearrangement links TRBV6-5 to TRBJ1-3; D not certain. The germline V and J ends were trimmed by 2 bases and 0 bases, with 5 bases remaining between them. This CDR3 has 14 amino acids. CDR1 is MNHEY, CDR2 SVGAGI, per germline. CDR3 sequence reads: CASSYRFSGNTIYF. In DNA, the CDR3 is TGTGCCAGCAGTTACAGGTTCTCTGGAAACACCATATATTTT.

The chain is built from TRBV7-9 and TRBJ1-2; no reliable D call. This CDR3 has 13 residues. With 6 bases removed from V and 3 bases from J, the gap between germline ends came to 11 bases. CDR1 and CDR2 from the germline V gene are SEHNR and FQNEAQ (reference sequence). This chain's CDR3 is CASSFPADYGYTF. The CDR3 bases are TGTGCCAGCAGTTTCCCTGCGGACTATGGCTACACCTTC.

The chain is built from TRBV28 and TRBJ1-2, with D unresolved. The CDR3 totals 18 residues. V was shortened by 1 base and J by 0 bases, with 18 bases between the two germline ends. Per germline, CDR1 MDHEN and CDR2 SYDVKM. The CDR3 loop reads CASSLLRIYPLPNYGYTF. CDR3 nucleotide sequence: TGTGCCAGCAGTTTATTGAGGATCTACCCCCTTCCTAACTATGGCTACACCTTC.

The rearrangement links TRBV2 to TRBJ1-6; perhaps TRBD1 as D (5 bases). Looked up from germline, CDR1 is SNHLY and CDR2 is FYNNEI. The CDR3 is 16 residues long. Trimming pared 5 bases from V and 6 bases from J, leaving 17 bases between. CDR3 nucleotides: TGTGCCAGCAGTAGACAGAAATCCATGGTTAATTCACCCCTCCACTTT. Translation gives CASSRQKSMVNSPLHF. The full variable domain, completed using reference TRBV2 and TRBJ1-6, is EPEVTQTPSHQVTQMGQEVILRCVPISNHLYFYWYRQILGQKVEFLVSFYNNEISEKSEIFDDQFSVERPDGSNFTLKIRSTKLEDSAMYFCASSRQKSMVNSPLHFGNGTRLTVT.

J is TRBJ2-7 and V is TRBV23-1, with a weak D call TRBD1 (6 bases). TRBV23-1 is an ORF, with its function uncertain. Deletions cut 4 bases from V and 9 bases from J, with 19 bases between. This CDR3 is 14 amino acids long. This CDR3 is CASSPPGHLFGQYF. The CDR3 DNA reads TGCGCCAGCAGTCCCCCGGGACACCTTTTTGGGCAGTACTTC.

The CDR3 nucleotides read TGCGCCAGCAGCCAGGATGTATCTAGCGGGGCCTACAATGAGCAGTTCTTC. This gives the protein CASSQDVSSGAYNEQFF. The rearrangement joins TRBV4-3 to TRBJ2-1; TRBD2 aligns across 9 bases. In germline, CDR1 is LGHNA, CDR2 YSLEER. The V and J ends lost 3 bases and 2 bases, in that order; junction bases with no gene match: 8. This CDR3 comprises 17 residues.

Only a few counts were recorded for this clone. The chain recombines TRBV19 with TRBJ1-1, with D perhaps matching TRBD1 (5 bases). The CDR3 length is 14 residues. Germline V gene data show CDR1 as LNHDA and CDR2 as SQIVND (reference sequence). With 5 bases removed from V and 2 bases from J, the gap between germline ends came to 12 bases. CDR3 DNA sequence: TGTGCCAGTAGTGCAGCCAGGGCAAACACTGAAGCTTTCTTT. Residues: CASSAARANTEAFF.

V is TRBV7-2 and J is TRBJ2-5; D possibly uses TRBD1 or TRBD2 (5 bases each). The CDR3 sequence is 12 residues long. Germline lookup yields CDR1 SGHTA and CDR2 FQGNSA. Trimming removed 6 bases at V and 12 bases at J, with 17 bases between. In DNA form, the CDR3 reads TGTGCCAGCAGTAGCAACGAGGGGCCAAAGTACTTC. Protein product: CASSSNEGPKYF.

The rearrangement uses TRBV10-3 and TRBJ2-5; D possibly matches TRBD1 or TRBD2 (6 bases each). V lost 5 bases to trimming and J lost 5 bases, with 15 bases between them. Germline assignment: CDR1 ENHRY and CDR2 SYGVKD. This CDR3 spans 14 amino acids. As DNA, the CDR3 is TGTGCCATCAGTATATCGGGGGCATCGGAGACCCAGTACTTC. The encoded protein is CAISISGASETQYF.

This chain joins TRBV2 and TRBJ1-6, with no clear D. The germline V gene encodes CDR1 SNHLY and CDR2 FYNNEI. The V end lost 2 bases, the J end lost 9 bases, and 11 bases lay between the germline ends. The CDR3 is 14 amino acids. The CDR3 loop reads CASSELLGISPLHF. DNA for the CDR3: TGTGCCAGCAGTGAACTTCTTGGGATTTCACCCCTCCACTTT.

V usage is TRBV11-2 and J usage is TRBJ2-5; 9 bases align to TRBD2. The J call may not be correct, given that the DNA end is closer to TRBJ2-7. The germline V gene has CDR1 SGHAT and CDR2 FQNNGV. This CDR3 is built from 15 residues. DNA of the CDR3: TGTGCCAGCAGGGAGGGAGCGGGAGGCTCCTACGAGCAGTACTTC. The encoded protein is CASREGAGGSYEQYF.

The gene calls are TRBV19 and TRBJ1-5; D might be TRBD1 (5 bases). CDR1 and CDR2 (germline): LNHDA, SQIVND (reference sequence). The CDR3 covers 13 residues. V was shortened by 3 bases and J by 4 bases, with 7 bases between the two germline ends. CDR3 sequence (DNA): TGTGCCAGTAGTATTCGGGGGAATCAGCCCCAGCATTTT. It yields the protein CASSIRGNQPQHF.